The entry below describes one T cell receptor (beta chain). The sample belongs to a study of blood T cell repertoires in COVID-19. Study summary: The cDNA or gDNA used as material had been derived from T cells, B-cell-depleted T cells, or PBMCs.

Using immunoSEQ multiplex PCR, the repertoire was profiled, and TCRdb retains in-frame clones only, with some absent. Of 300,000 to 350,000 clones in the sample, roughly 87% were seen once. The sequencing sample was made of peripheral blood. The sequence was collected from a man between 18 and 35 years old with active or convalescent COVID-19.

As DNA, the CDR3 is TGTGCCAGCAGCTTAGGGGGAGCAAGAAACAATGAGCAGTTCTTC. Translation gives CASSLGGARNNEQFF. The chain recombines TRBV11-3 with TRBJ2-1; D is perhaps TRBD2 (5 bases). V was clipped by 1 base and J by 5 bases, with 12 bases between them. CDR1 is SGHNT and CDR2 is YENEEA in the germline V gene. This CDR3 is 15 amino acids long. The variable domain in full, with the rest retrieved from reference TRBV11-3 and TRBJ2-1, is EAGVVQSPRYKIIEKKQPVAFWCNPISGHNTLYWYLQNLGQGPELLIRYENEEAVDDSQLPKDRFSAERLKGVDSTLKIQPAELGDSAVYLCASSLGGARNNEQFFGPGTRLTVL.